These 13 T cell receptor beta chains came from one sample sequenced in a study of T cells in Graves' hyperthyroidism and ophthalmopathy. There were TCR beta CDR3 regions amplified from RNA transcripts. First-round RT-PCR of the TCR CDR3 relied on the HTBI primer set. Using its own MiXCR run on the multiplex PCR reads, TCRdb lists one record per CDR3 protein. The sample lists 300,000 to 450,000 distinct CDR3 sequences, 15% occurring once. Sequences were obtained from blood. The receptors derive from a woman younger than 45 with Graves' hyperthyroidism.

Many counts were recorded for this clonotype. The chain couples TRBV2 to TRBJ1-1, with 7 bases matching TRBD1. The CDR3 is made up of 14 amino acids. With V trimmed by 8 bases and J by 4 bases, 10 bases remained unmatched. Germline CDR1 reads SNHLY; CDR2 reads FYNNEI. For the CDR3, the DNA is TGTGCCAGCGGAAAAACAGGGGTTGGCACTGAAGCTTTCTTT. Translation gives CASGKTGVGTEAFF.

J is TRBJ1-1 and V is TRBV5-1; unclear D gene. The V end lost 7 bases, the J end lost 6 bases, and 16 bases lay between the germline ends. The CDR3 extends over 13 amino acids. Germline-derived CDR1 and CDR2 are SGHRS and YFSETQ. The CDR3 spells CASGAANSPEAFF. The CDR3 region has the DNA TGCGCCAGCGGTGCAGCAAACTCCCCTGAAGCTTTCTTT.

This clonotype was recorded a few times. This sequence joins TRBV5-6 and TRBJ2-2, with TRBD2 identical over 10 bases. Germline loops: CDR1 SGHDT, CDR2 YYEEEE. The length of the CDR3 is 16 residues. Trimming removed 4 bases from V and 3 bases from J; junction bases left unmatched: 6. The CDR3 nucleotides read TGTGCCAGCAGCCACACTAGCGGGGAATACACCGGGGAGCTGTTTTTT. It specifies CASSHTSGEYTGELFF. Filled out from reference TRBV5-6 and TRBJ2-2, the complete variable domain reads DAGVTQSPTHLIKTRGQQVTLRCSPKSGHDTVSWYQQALGQGPQFIFQYYEEEERQRGNFPDRFSGHQFPNYSSELNVNALLLGDSALYLCASSHTSGEYTGELFFGEGSRLTVL.

The chain joins TRBV5-6 to TRBJ2-7, with TRBD1 matching over 8 bases. Germline CDR1 SGHDT, CDR2 YYEEEE. Trimming cost V 2 bases and J 1 base; bases outside gene matches: 5. The CDR3 spans 15 residues. CDR3 in amino acids: CASSLLDRDSYEQYF. The CDR3 DNA reads TGTGCCAGCAGCTTACTGGACAGGGATTCCTACGAGCAGTACTTC.

The CDR3 nucleotides read TGTGCCAGCAGCCCGAGGTACGGGAGTGGAGACAATGAGCAGTTCTTC. Translation: CASSPRYGSGDNEQFF. The V and J genes are TRBV7-2 and TRBJ2-1; D is perhaps TRBD2 (6 bases). The germline CDR1 and CDR2 sequences are SGHTA and FQGNSA. This CDR3 has 16 residues. V was trimmed by 5 bases and J by 5 bases, leaving 19 bases between them.

This clonotype was counted ten times or more. V is TRBV27 and J is TRBJ2-3; no firm D call. The CDR3 sequence is 13 residues long. Germline V lookup: CDR1 MNHEY, CDR2 SMNVEV (reference sequence). Trimming took off 5 bases at V and 6 bases at J, with 12 bases between the two ends. The DNA for the CDR3 is TGTGCCAGCAGTCTCTCGACGGCCGATACGCAGTATTTT. It specifies CASSLSTADTQYF.

This clonotype was seen ten or more times. The CDR3 sequence: CSASGGSVVHEQFF. The DNA for the CDR3 is TGCAGTGCTAGTGGCGGGAGTGTCGTTCATGAGCAGTTCTTC. This chain connects TRBV20-1 to TRBJ2-1; 7 bases are a match to TRBD2. The CDR3 extends over 14 amino acids. V was clipped by 3 bases and J by 8 bases; unmatched bases: 10. The germline V gene encodes CDR1 DFQATT and CDR2 SNEGSKA (reference sequence).

This clonotype was counted between two and nine times. The rearrangement links TRBV10-3 to TRBJ1-2; 9 bases align to TRBD1. The V segment lost 7 bases and the J segment 7 bases; nucleotides outside the gene matches: 4. The CDR3 is 12 residues long. Germline V CDR1 and CDR2: ENHRY, SYGVKD. CDR3 protein: CAITRGQGGYTF. CDR3 DNA sequence: TGTGCCATCACCCGGGGACAGGGTGGCTACACCTTC.

V usage is TRBV10-2 and J usage is TRBJ2-7, with D possibly matching TRBD2 (5 bases). CDR1 and CDR2 from the germline V gene are WSHSY and SAAADI. The V gene lost 7 bases and the J gene lost 7 bases, with 11 bases spanning the gap. This CDR3 contains 11 residues. The CDR3: CASNRGGEQYF. For the CDR3, the DNA is TGCGCCAGCAATCGGGGTGGAGAGCAGTACTTC.

This clonotype appeared many times. The chain links TRBV29-1 to TRBJ1-2, with D perhaps matching TRBD1 (6 bases). This CDR3 has 14 amino acids. The ends were cut back, 3 bases at V and 4 bases at J, with 15 bases in the middle. From germline, CDR1 is SQVTM and CDR2 ANQGSEA. Here the CDR3 DNA reads TGCAGCGTTGAGTTCAACAGGGCCCTCTATGGCTACACCTTC. This encodes CSVEFNRALYGYTF.

This clonotype was seen only a few times. The chain couples TRBV27 to TRBJ2-7; 9 nucleotides align to TRBD1. The V segment lost 5 bases and the J segment 7 bases; nucleotides outside the gene matches: 9. Germline lookup yields CDR1 MNHEY and CDR2 SMNVEV (reference sequence). The CDR3 is 14 amino acids. The CDR3 bases are TGTGCCAGCAGTATGTGGACAGGGGACGGTGAGCAGTACTTC. Protein product: CASSMWTGDGEQYF.

In this sample, this clonotype turned up a few times. The V call is TRBV12-3 or TRBV12-4, the J call TRBJ2-2; D is perhaps TRBD2 (6 bases). The CDR3 has 18 amino acids. With 1 base removed from V and 5 bases from J, the gap between germline ends came to 20 bases. The CDR3 region has the DNA TGTGCCAGCAGTTTAGATGTCTGGGACCGGGGGAGTACCGGGGAGCTGTTTTTT. Translated: CASSLDVWDRGSTGELFF.

The chain carries TRBV20-1 and TRBJ2-1; 7 bases are shared with TRBD2. CDR1 and CDR2 from the germline V gene are DFQATT and SNEGSKA (reference sequence). CDR3 size: 14 residues. The V and J ends lost 5 bases and 2 bases, in that order; junction bases with no gene match: 6. This chain's CDR3 is CSALTSNPYNEQFF. CDR3 coding DNA: TGCAGTGCTTTGACTAGCAACCCCTACAATGAGCAGTTCTTC.